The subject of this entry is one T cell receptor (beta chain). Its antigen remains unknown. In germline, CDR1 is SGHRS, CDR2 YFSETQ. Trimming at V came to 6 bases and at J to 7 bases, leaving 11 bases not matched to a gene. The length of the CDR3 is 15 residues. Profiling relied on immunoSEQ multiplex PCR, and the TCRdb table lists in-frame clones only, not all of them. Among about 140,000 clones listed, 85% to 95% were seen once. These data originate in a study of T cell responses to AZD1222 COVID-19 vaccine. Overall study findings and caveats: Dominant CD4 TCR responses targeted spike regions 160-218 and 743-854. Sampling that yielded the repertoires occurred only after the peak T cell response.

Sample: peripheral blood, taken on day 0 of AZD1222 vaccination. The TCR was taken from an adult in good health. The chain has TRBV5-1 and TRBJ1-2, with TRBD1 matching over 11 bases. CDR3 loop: CASKDPDRGLFGYTF. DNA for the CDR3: TGCGCCAGCAAAGACCCGGACAGGGGGCTTTTTGGCTACACCTTC. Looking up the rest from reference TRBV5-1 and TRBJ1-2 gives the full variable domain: KAGVTQTPRYLIKTRGQQVTLSCSPISGHRSVSWYQQTPGQGLQFLFEYFSETQRNKGNFPGRFSGRQFSNSRSEMNVSTLELGDSALYLCASKDPDRGLFGYTFGSGTRLTVV.